A selection of T cell receptor beta chains follows, all from one sample in a study of identical twins. In TCRdb, the 5' RACE reads were re-called with MiXCR into one record per CDR3 protein. The top ten hold 0.48% of the sample, which has approximately 530,000 distinct CDR3 sequences, more than 20% seen once. In addition, the sample was reused for a study of yellow fever vaccine responses in identical twins.

Sequencing was carried out using CD4+ T cells sorted from blood. The receptors originated from a woman aged 18-29 years in good health. Each CDR3 is given with its conserved first and last residue. The order of the fields is J gene, clone size, CDR3 length, V gene, D gene, CDR3 protein, CDR3 DNA. A D gene is named only where the DNA matches it firmly. Not all rows give a size; the values are once, few, many and, for expanded clones, a class.

j_call: TRBJ2-2
clone_size: NA
cdr3_length: 16
v_call: TRBV7-9
d_call: TRBD1
cdr3_aa: CASRGERTGYTGELFF
cdr3_nt: TGTGCCAGCAGAGGGGAACGGACAGGGTACACCGGGGAGCTGTTTTTT

j_call: TRBJ2-5
clone_size: NA
cdr3_length: 15
v_call: TRBV3-1
d_call: TRBD2
cdr3_aa: CASSQETTSGRAQYF
cdr3_nt: TGTGCCAGCAGCCAAGAAACAACTAGCGGGAGGGCCCAGTACTTC

j_call: TRBJ2-2
clone_size: NA
cdr3_length: 15
v_call: TRBV29-1
d_call: TRBD2
cdr3_aa: CSVRGLASNTGELFF
cdr3_nt: TGCAGCGTTCGGGGACTAGCCTCAAACACCGGGGAGCTGTTTTTT

j_call: TRBJ1-2
clone_size: NA
cdr3_length: 13
v_call: TRBV28
d_call: NA
cdr3_aa: CASTREANYGYTF
cdr3_nt: TGTGCCAGCACCCGGGAGGCTAACTATGGCTACACCTTC

j_call: TRBJ2-2
clone_size: NA
cdr3_length: 18
v_call: TRBV6-5
d_call: TRBD2
cdr3_aa: CASSYWTSGSLRTGELFF
cdr3_nt: TGTGCCAGCAGTTATTGGACTAGCGGGAGTCTTAGGACCGGGGAGCTGTTTTTT

j_call: TRBJ2-7
clone_size: few
cdr3_length: 14
v_call: TRBV15
d_call: NA
cdr3_aa: CATSRDRTAYEQYF
cdr3_nt: TGTGCCACCAGCAGAGATCGGACAGCCTACGAGCAGTACTTC

j_call: TRBJ2-7
clone_size: few
cdr3_length: 12
v_call: TRBV20-1
d_call: TRBD2
cdr3_aa: CSAKKRDHEQYF
cdr3_nt: TGCAGTGCTAAGAAGCGGGATCACGAGCAGTACTTC

j_call: TRBJ1-1
clone_size: NA
cdr3_length: 14
v_call: TRBV3-1
d_call: NA
cdr3_aa: CASSHREKNTEAFF
cdr3_nt: TGTGCCAGCAGCCACAGGGAAAAGAACACTGAAGCTTTCTTT

j_call: TRBJ2-7
clone_size: NA
cdr3_length: 14
v_call: TRBV3-1
d_call: NA
cdr3_aa: CASSQGRRTYEQYF
cdr3_nt: TGTGCCAGCAGCCAAGGTCGCCGAACCTACGAGCAGTACTTC

j_call: TRBJ2-5
clone_size: many
cdr3_length: 16
v_call: TRBV4-1
d_call: TRBD2
cdr3_aa: CASSQGLAGSHQTQYF
cdr3_nt: TGCGCCAGCAGCCAAGGGCTAGCGGGATCCCATCAGACCCAGTACTTC

j_call: TRBJ2-3
clone_size: NA
cdr3_length: 19
v_call: TRBV20-1
d_call: NA
cdr3_aa: CSAEPAGASSGGRRDTQYF
cdr3_nt: TGCAGTGCCGAACCTGCCGGGGCTAGTAGTGGGGGCCGACGAGATACGCAGTATTTT

j_call: TRBJ2-5
clone_size: once
cdr3_length: 16
v_call: TRBV3-1
d_call: NA
cdr3_aa: CASSQRTVSRGETQYF
cdr3_nt: TGTGCCAGCAGCCAAAGGACCGTATCGAGGGGAGAGACCCAGTACTTC

j_call: TRBJ1-1
clone_size: few
cdr3_length: 15
v_call: TRBV20-1
d_call: NA
cdr3_aa: CSARNAGSLNTEAFF
cdr3_nt: TGCAGTGCTAGGAATGCAGGGTCGCTCAACACTGAAGCTTTCTTT

j_call: TRBJ2-5
clone_size: few
cdr3_length: 13
v_call: TRBV5-1
d_call: NA
cdr3_aa: CASSSLAQETQYF
cdr3_nt: TGCGCCAGCAGCTCCTTAGCTCAAGAGACCCAGTACTTC

j_call: TRBJ2-3
clone_size: NA
cdr3_length: 16
v_call: TRBV27
d_call: TRBD1
cdr3_aa: CASSPSKTGGQDTQYF
cdr3_nt: TGTGCCAGCAGTCCATCAAAGACAGGGGGCCAGGATACGCAGTATTTT

j_call: TRBJ2-1
clone_size: NA
cdr3_length: 15
v_call: TRBV23-1
d_call: NA
cdr3_aa: CASSQYPVQSDEQFF
cdr3_nt: TGCGCCAGCAGTCAATATCCAGTCCAGTCCGATGAGCAGTTCTTC

j_call: TRBJ2-3
clone_size: many
cdr3_length: 14
v_call: TRBV12-3/TRBV12-4
d_call: NA
cdr3_aa: CASSLAGVTDTQYF
cdr3_nt: TGTGCCAGCAGTTTAGCAGGGGTAACAGATACGCAGTATTTT

j_call: TRBJ1-1
clone_size: few
cdr3_length: 15
v_call: TRBV5-1
d_call: NA
cdr3_aa: CASSLAGGAGTEAFF
cdr3_nt: TGCGCCAGCAGCTTGGCCGGAGGGGCGGGCACTGAAGCTTTCTTT

j_call: TRBJ1-2
clone_size: NA
cdr3_length: 14
v_call: TRBV19
d_call: NA
cdr3_aa: CASSIGDPYYGYTF
cdr3_nt: TGTGCCAGTAGTATCGGGGACCCATACTATGGCTACACCTTC

j_call: TRBJ2-5
clone_size: few
cdr3_length: 14
v_call: TRBV10-2
d_call: TRBD1
cdr3_aa: CASMRDRGQETQYF
cdr3_nt: TGCGCCAGCATGAGGGACAGGGGGCAAGAGACCCAGTACTTC

j_call: TRBJ1-5
clone_size: few
cdr3_length: 12
v_call: TRBV6-4
d_call: NA
cdr3_aa: CASSGDLGPQHF
cdr3_nt: TGTGCCAGCAGTGGCGACCTGGGGCCCCAGCATTTT